These 19 T cell receptor beta chains were all obtained from the same sample, sequenced in a study of cytomegalovirus exposure and HLA in healthy donors. The study ran its PCR with 60 Vbeta and 13 Jbeta primers. The protocol was immunoSEQ multiplex PCR, while the TCRdb copy is restricted to in-frame clones and leaves out a portion. There are 99,000 or so clones in the sample; roughly three quarters occur only once, and 1.3% lies in the top ten. Sequenced material: PBMCs. These TCRs come from a man aged 35 to 55 in good health and CMV-seronegative.

V usage is TRBV27 and J usage is TRBJ2-7; D call uncertain. Germline-derived CDR1 and CDR2 are MNHEY and SMNVEV (reference sequence). Trimming shortened V by 4 bases and J by 6 bases, and 10 bases separated the two germline ends. This CDR3 has 12 residues. The CDR3 sequence: CASSSPRGEQYF. CDR3 bases: TGTGCCAGCAGTTCCCCCCGAGGCGAGCAGTACTTC.

The rearrangement joins TRBV7-2 to TRBJ1-6; weak D call: TRBD1 (6 bases). Trimming left V 5 bases short and J 7 bases short, with 12 bases between. The CDR3 is 14 residues long. Germline assignment: CDR1 SGHTA and CDR2 FQGNSA. The CDR3 nucleotides read TGTGCCAGCAGCCAACAGGGTCTCAATTCACCCCTCCACTTT. Translated, it gives CASSQQGLNSPLHF.

V is TRBV5-1 and J is TRBJ2-3, with 9 bases identical to TRBD2. Germline assignment: CDR1 SGHRS and CDR2 YFSETQ. The J segment lost 6 bases and the V segment lost 4 bases, leaving 3 bases of the junction unmatched. CDR3 length: 13 residues. DNA of the CDR3: TGCGCCAGCAGCCCGGCGGGAGGGGATACGCAGTATTTT. It codes for CASSPAGGDTQYF.

The rearrangement uses TRBV27 and TRBJ2-7; 11 bases fit TRBD2. From germline, CDR1 is MNHEY and CDR2 SMNVEV (reference sequence). This CDR3 is built from 16 residues. The ends lost 3 bases at V and 0 bases at J; junction bases unmatched: 4. The CDR3 coding sequence is TGTGCCAGCAGTTTCGACCTAGCGGGAGGCTCCTACGAGCAGTACTTC. Its protein is CASSFDLAGGSYEQYF.

This clone showed up just once. The chain recombines TRBV9 with TRBJ1-2; D might be TRBD1 (5 bases). This CDR3 has 15 residues. Trimming pared 0 bases from V and 8 bases from J, leaving 17 bases between. Looked up from germline, CDR1 is SGDLS and CDR2 is YYNGEE. CDR3 amino acids: CASSVAGKTDVGYTF. CDR3 in DNA: TGTGCCAGCAGCGTAGCAGGGAAGACCGACGTGGGCTACACCTTC.

The genes are TRBV9 and TRBJ1-2, with TRBD1 identical over 7 bases. Trimming at V came to 0 bases and at J to 3 bases, leaving 5 bases not matched to a gene. This CDR3 is 15 amino acids long. CDR1 is SGDLS and CDR2 is YYNGEE in the germline V gene. The CDR3 DNA is TGTGCCAGCAGCGTAGCCCGGACAGGTTACTATGGCTACACCTTC. Translated, it gives CASSVARTGYYGYTF.

V is TRBV6-4 and J is TRBJ2-2; weak D call: TRBD2 (6 bases). V was cut by 2 bases and J by 3 bases, with 7 bases left in between. The CDR3 has 14 amino acids. Germline-derived CDR1 and CDR2 are MRHNA and SNTAGT. The CDR3 DNA reads TGTGCCAGCAGTGACCCGGGGGACACCGGGGAGCTGTTTTTT. It codes for CASSDPGDTGELFF.

CDR3 DNA: TGTGCCAGCAGCTTATCCGTGGGACTACTCTACGAGCAGTACTTC. This translates into CASSLSVGLLYEQYF. The gene calls are TRBV7-9 and TRBJ2-7; 7 nucleotides match TRBD2. Germline CDR1 reads SEHNR; CDR2 reads FQNEAQ (reference sequence). The CDR3 has 15 amino acids. V shed 2 bases and J 3 bases; nucleotides not matched to a gene: 7.

The chain uses TRBV15 and TRBJ2-7; no reliable D call. The V and J ends lost 4 bases and 4 bases respectively, with 5 bases between them. Looked up from germline, CDR1 is LNHNV and CDR2 is YYDKDF (reference sequence). CDR3 length equals 11 residues. CDR3 bases: TGTGCCACCAGCAATCAGTACGAGCAGTACTTC. Amino acids: CATSNQYEQYF.

This sequence joins TRBV7-8 and TRBJ2-1; the D is unclear. The CDR3 sequence is 13 residues long. Looked up from germline, CDR1 is SGHVS and CDR2 is FQNEAQ. V was trimmed by 1 base and J by 10 bases, leaving 11 bases between them. The CDR3 spells CASSLEGGIEQFF. DNA of the CDR3: TGTGCCAGCAGCTTAGAAGGCGGTATAGAGCAGTTCTTC.

The CDR3 region is CAWVTGYGGYEQYF. As DNA, the CDR3 is TGTGCCTGGGTGACAGGGTATGGAGGGTACGAGCAGTACTTC. This chain connects TRBV30 to TRBJ2-7; possibly TRBD1 for D (7 bases). The V gene's germline CDR1 is GTSNPN and CDR2 SVGIG (reference sequence). Trimming cost V 5 bases and J 4 bases, with 18 bases left between them. The CDR3 runs 14 residues.

This clone was seen only once. The chain carries TRBV27 and TRBJ2-3; possibly TRBD1 for D (6 bases). V was shortened by 6 bases and J by 5 bases, with 18 bases between the two germline ends. There are 15 residues in the CDR3. The germline V gene encodes CDR1 MNHEY and CDR2 SMNVEV (reference sequence). The CDR3 DNA follows: TGTGCCAGCAGACCGACATCAGGGGCTGGAGATACGCAGTATTTT. Translated: CASRPTSGAGDTQYF.

J is TRBJ2-7 and V is TRBV5-6; 9 nucleotides match TRBD1. Germline V gene sequence: CDR1 SGHDT, CDR2 YYEEEE. With 7 bases clipped from V and 6 bases from J, the junction kept 8 bases outside the gene matches. This CDR3 region has 13 residues. CDR3 loop: CASGRDRETEQYF. The CDR3 bases are TGTGCCAGCGGCCGGGACAGGGAGACCGAGCAGTACTTC. The full variable domain, with the rest looked up from reference TRBV5-6 and TRBJ2-7, is DAGVTQSPTHLIKTRGQQVTLRCSPKSGHDTVSWYQQALGQGPQFIFQYYEEEERQRGNFPDRFSGHQFPNYSSELNVNALLLGDSALYLCASGRDRETEQYFGPGTRLTVT.

V gene TRBV27 combines with J gene TRBJ2-7; 9 positions agree with TRBD1. This CDR3 comprises 14 residues. Germline values: CDR1 MNHEY, CDR2 SMNVEV (reference sequence). V gave up 5 bases and J gave up 2 bases; unmatched junction bases: 4. CDR3 coding DNA: TGTGCCAGCAGTCAGGGACAGGGACCCTACGAGCAGTACTTC. Protein product: CASSQGQGPYEQYF.

The genes are TRBV29-1 and TRBJ2-4; D might be TRBD2 (5 bases). The length of the CDR3 is 17 residues. The V gene lost 4 bases and the J gene lost 0 bases, with 19 bases spanning the gap. From germline, CDR1 is SQVTM and CDR2 ANQGSEA. The CDR3 loop is CSVVPLPFRGAKNIQYF. In DNA, the CDR3 is TGCAGCGTTGTCCCTTTGCCCTTCCGGGGAGCCAAAAACATTCAGTACTTC.

This clone is a singleton in its sample. The rearrangement joins TRBV15 to TRBJ1-1, with D unclear. Between the trimmed V and J ends, which lost 0 bases and 1 base, there was a span of 9 bases. This CDR3 has 15 amino acids. CDR1 LNHNV and CDR2 YYDKDF come from the germline V gene (reference sequence). The CDR3 DNA sequence: TGTGCCACCAGCAGAGATACTAGACAGAACACTGAAGCTTTCTTT. Amino acids: CATSRDTRQNTEAFF.

This clone was found a few times. The V gene is TRBV9, the J gene TRBJ1-5; 7 bases are shared with TRBD1. The CDR3 runs to 18 residues. CDR1 is SGDLS, CDR2 YYNGEE, per germline. With 3 bases clipped from V and 1 base from J, the junction kept 13 bases outside the gene matches. In DNA form, the CDR3 reads TGTGCCAGCAGCGGTTTAACATTAGAACAGGGGAGCAATCAGCCCCAGCATTTT. The encoded protein is CASSGLTLEQGSNQPQHF. Full variable domain (remainder filled in from reference TRBV9 and TRBJ1-5): DSGVTQTPKHLITATGQRVTLRCSPRSGDLSVYWYQQSLDQGLQFLIQYYNGEERAKGNILERFSAQQFPDLHSELNLSSLELGDSALYFCASSGLTLEQGSNQPQHFGDGTRLSIL.

This rearrangement joins TRBV28 to TRBJ1-2, with a tentative D call TRBD1 (5 bases). The V end lost 6 bases, the J end lost 12 bases, and 14 bases lay between the germline ends. CDR1 and CDR2 (germline): MDHEN, SYDVKM. The CDR3 has 11 amino acids. The CDR3 spells CASRDNLRDTF. The DNA for the CDR3 is TGTGCCAGCAGGGACAACCTTCGGGACACCTTC.

Regarding this clone: This sample includes further DNA sequences coding for the same CDR3. The rearrangement uses TRBV19 and TRBJ1-1; tentative D call: TRBD1 (6 bases). CDR3 size: 13 residues. Trimming stripped 5 bases from V and 0 bases from J, with 7 bases between. The V gene's germline CDR1 is LNHDA and CDR2 SQIVND (reference sequence). The CDR3 region is CASSRTVNTEAFF. The DNA of the CDR3 is TGTGCCAGTAGTCGGACAGTGAACACTGAAGCTTTCTTT.